This T cell receptor (beta chain) was retrieved from a study of Ad26.COV2.S vaccination and SARS-CoV-2 variants (dated by TCRdb to the early 2020s). About the full investigation: Vaccine-arm donors came from COV1001, a multicentre, randomized, double-blind, placebo-controlled phase I-IIa trial of Ad26.COV2.S in healthy adults. Throughout the experiments and outcome assessment, investigators stayed blinded to trial group allocation. The TCR-sequenced set comprised about 32 samples: some 19 Ad26.COV2.S vaccine recipients, 5 placebo recipients and 8 SARS-CoV-2 convalescent individuals. Trial participants were randomized into five groups of five: low-dose or high-dose Ad26.COV2.S given once or twice, or placebo on both occasions. Ad26.COV2.S was given intramuscularly at 5x10^10 or 1x10^11 viral particles, as a single shot or as two shots 56 days apart. The specificity and breadth of SARS-CoV-2-reactive T cell receptors after Ad26.COV2.S vaccination were assessed by TCRbeta repertoire sequencing. The research as a whole found: Higher spike-specific TCR breadth was observed in Ad26.COV2.S recipients than in placebo recipients (P = 0.0014). Non-spike TCR breadth was comparable between vaccine and placebo recipients, consistent with the vaccine containing only spike. Substantial breadth of spike-specific CD8+ and CD4+ T cell responses was reported after vaccination. The study lacked the statistical power to compare responses across vaccine doses or regimens. According to the authors, total T cell responses may have been underestimated by the TCR breadth and depth analyses.

In regard to this clone: Its antigen remains undetermined. There are no base qualities to consult, and no much larger clone falls within one base.

The treatment or condition tag for this specimen amounts to: roughly 19 received Ad26.COV2.S at low or high dose, single or two shots; several received placebo; per-sample allocation not given. Repertoires of vaccine and placebo recipients were sequenced from samples collected on day 63 after the first injection. Cohort 1b enrolled some 25 adults aged 18-55 years at a single site in Boston, USA, between 29 July and 7 August 2020. Ad26.COV2.S consisted of a replication-incompetent adenovirus type 26 vector by which a prefusion-stabilized SARS-CoV-2 spike protein from the original Wuhan strain was expressed. The immunoSEQ Assay was used to sequence TCRbeta CDR3 regions. After extraction, genomic DNA underwent amplification by bias-controlled multiplex PCR, followed by high-throughput sequencing. The authors' analysis ran thus. To quantify the absolute abundance of every unique TCRbeta CDR3 region, sequences were collapsed and filtered. T cell fraction was estimated by normalizing TCRbeta template counts to usable DNA, which was measured by amplifying reference genes present in all nucleated cells. Repertoire TCRs were annotated as SARS-CoV-2-specific when V gene, CDR3 amino acid sequence and J gene were exactly matched to a known reactive TCR set. The reference SARS-CoV-2 TCR set was obtained from MIRA and was filtered for enrichment in COVID-19-positive ImmuneCODE repertoires, whereby public or cross-reactive TCRs were removed. Drawing on the MIRA antigens, annotated TCRs were analysed further at the level of specific ORF or position within ORF. Breadth was defined as the number of annotated unique rearrangements divided by the total number of unique productive rearrangements, and depth was defined as the summed frequency of the annotated unique rearrangements. Two-sided Wilcoxon rank-sum tests were applied when comparing TCR breadth between groups. The source is immuneACCESS, and TCRdb retained only in-frame sequences with V and J called. Part of the clones is not carried over; for the studies checked, unresolved V genes explain less than half of this, and the remainder is unexplained. The V and J calls and clone size come from that table; D and trimming were worked out from the DNA. The sample records about 350,000 clones, 80% to 90% of which are singletons. Less than 4% of the sample is held by the ten biggest clonotypes.

Trimming leaves V shorter by 2 bases and J shorter by 2 bases, with the junction holding 7 bases beyond the gene matches. CDR1 GTSNPN and CDR2 SVGIG were looked up in the germline V gene (reference sequence). The CDR3 spans 15 residues, from the cysteine through the phenylalanine. Only the CDR3 DNA stays, 45 bases, in frame from base 1. The receptor chain draws on TRBV30 and TRBJ2-3, with 7 middle bases fitting TRBD2. The source of this sequence is a person between 18 and 65 years old who received the Ad26.COV2.S COVID-19 vaccine or a placebo. The specimen comprised peripheral blood, sampled in a trial of Ad26.COV2.S vaccine versus placebo. The nucleotide sequence is TGTGCCTGGAGTTCTGGACTAGGCGACACAGATACGCAGTATTTT. Translated, this is CAWSSGLGDTDTQYF.